The rows below give T cell receptor beta chains drawn from one sample of a study of patients and donors after allogeneic stem cell transplantation. A single record per CDR3 protein comes from TCRdb applying MiXCR to the RT-PCR reads. This table holds about 960,000 distinct CDR3 sequences, about a sixth found once. Sequences were obtained from blood, either unsorted or a sorted T cell fraction (not recorded which). Source of these receptors: a human donor who was either an allogeneic HSCT recipient or a stem cell or donor lymphocyte infusion donor (not recorded which). It is not recorded whose cells these are; they may come from a transplant donor. CDR3s include the opening cysteine and the closing phenylalanine or tryptophan. The order of the fields is D gene, V gene, clone size, J gene, CDR3 length, CDR3 DNA, CDR3 protein. A D gene is named only where the DNA matches it firmly. Not every row has a clone size; where given, it reads once, few, many or a size class.

D gene: TRBD1; V gene: TRBV3-1; clone size: -; J gene: TRBJ1-1; CDR3 length: 15; CDR3 DNA: TGTGCCAGCAGCCAAGAGGGACAGGGGTATGCTGAAGCTTTCTTT; CDR3 protein: CASSQEGQGYAEAFF
D gene: -; V gene: TRBV6-5; clone size: -; J gene: TRBJ2-7; CDR3 length: 13; CDR3 DNA: TGTGCCAGCAGTTTCGTCGACGGACGCGAGCAGTACTTC; CDR3 protein: CASSFVDGREQYF
D gene: -; V gene: TRBV6-5; clone size: few; J gene: TRBJ1-3; CDR3 length: 14; CDR3 DNA: TGTGCCAGCAGTTTAACAGACTTAGGAAACACCATATATTTT; CDR3 protein: CASSLTDLGNTIYF
D gene: -; V gene: TRBV12-3/TRBV12-4; clone size: few; J gene: TRBJ1-1; CDR3 length: 12; CDR3 DNA: TGTGCCAGCAGTTTAATCCCAGAGGGGGCTTTCTTT; CDR3 protein: CASSLIPEGAFF
D gene: -; V gene: TRBV29-1; clone size: few; J gene: TRBJ1-1; CDR3 length: 17; CDR3 DNA: TGCAGCGTTGACCGACCCGGGGGGACGTCCGATGGGACTGAAGCTTTCTTT; CDR3 protein: CSVDRPGGTSDGTEAFF
D gene: TRBD1; V gene: TRBV7-6; clone size: few; J gene: TRBJ1-2; CDR3 length: 14; CDR3 DNA: TGTGCCAGCAGCAGGACAGGGAACGGCTATGGCTACACCTTC; CDR3 protein: CASSRTGNGYGYTF
D gene: -; V gene: TRBV19; clone size: once; J gene: TRBJ1-1; CDR3 length: 14; CDR3 DNA: TGTGCCAGTAGTATAGGGATAAGCCCAGGAGAAGCTTTCTTT; CDR3 protein: CASSIGISPGEAFF
D gene: TRBD1; V gene: TRBV7-2; clone size: -; J gene: TRBJ1-2; CDR3 length: 16; CDR3 DNA: TGTGCCAGCAGCTTAGTAGTCGGACAGGTGAACTATGGCTACACCTTC; CDR3 protein: CASSLVVGQVNYGYTF
D gene: TRBD1; V gene: TRBV7-2; clone size: -; J gene: TRBJ1-5; CDR3 length: 17; CDR3 DNA: TGTGCCAGCAGCTTTTCCACAGGGGATCGGGGCAATCAGCCCCAGCATTTT; CDR3 protein: CASSFSTGDRGNQPQHF
D gene: -; V gene: TRBV4-2; clone size: few; J gene: TRBJ1-2; CDR3 length: 12; CDR3 DNA: TGTGCCAGCAGCCAAGAAGAACGTGGCTACACCTTC; CDR3 protein: CASSQEERGYTF
D gene: -; V gene: TRBV6-1; clone size: -; J gene: TRBJ1-5; CDR3 length: 12; CDR3 DNA: TGTGCCAGCAACAGCAGGGTTCAGCCCCAGCATTTT; CDR3 protein: CASNSRVQPQHF
D gene: TRBD1; V gene: TRBV24-1; clone size: -; J gene: TRBJ2-4; CDR3 length: 16; CDR3 DNA: TGTGCCACCAGTGAGCCAGGGGGCAGTGCCAAAAACATTCAGTACTTC; CDR3 protein: CATSEPGGSAKNIQYF
D gene: TRBD1; V gene: TRBV5-4; clone size: -; J gene: TRBJ1-2; CDR3 length: 15; CDR3 DNA: TGTGCCAGCAGCACCGGGACAGTAAATAACTATGGCTACACCTTC; CDR3 protein: CASSTGTVNNYGYTF
D gene: -; V gene: TRBV11-1; clone size: -; J gene: TRBJ1-1; CDR3 length: 14; CDR3 DNA: TGTGCCAGCAGCTTTCGGTCAGCCCTCACTGAAGCTTTCTTT; CDR3 protein: CASSFRSALTEAFF
D gene: TRBD1; V gene: TRBV3-1; clone size: -; J gene: TRBJ2-1; CDR3 length: 15; CDR3 DNA: TGTGCCAGCAGTTTTACAGGGGGCGGGTACAATGAGCAGTTCTTC; CDR3 protein: CASSFTGGGYNEQFF
D gene: TRBD1; V gene: TRBV12-3/TRBV12-4; clone size: few; J gene: TRBJ1-3; CDR3 length: 16; CDR3 DNA: TGTGCCAGCAGCTTCTACCGGGACAGATTTGGAAACACCATATATTTT; CDR3 protein: CASSFYRDRFGNTIYF
D gene: -; V gene: TRBV12-3/TRBV12-4; clone size: -; J gene: TRBJ1-2; CDR3 length: 13; CDR3 DNA: TGTGCCAGCAGTTTTTCGAAGTGGGGAGGCTACACCTTC; CDR3 protein: CASSFSKWGGYTF
D gene: TRBD2; V gene: TRBV12-3/TRBV12-4; clone size: -; J gene: TRBJ2-3; CDR3 length: 16; CDR3 DNA: TGTGCCAGCAGCTCTCCGGTTAGCGGGGTCCGGGGGACGCAGTATTTT; CDR3 protein: CASSSPVSGVRGTQYF
D gene: TRBD2; V gene: TRBV5-1; clone size: few; J gene: TRBJ2-1; CDR3 length: 21; CDR3 DNA: TGCGCCAGCAGCCTGGGTGGCAGCGGGACTAGCGGGAGGAGCTCCTACAATGAGCAGTTCTTC; CDR3 protein: CASSLGGSGTSGRSSYNEQFF
D gene: -; V gene: TRBV12-3/TRBV12-4; clone size: few; J gene: TRBJ2-3; CDR3 length: 11; CDR3 DNA: TGTGCCAGCACCAAGTCAGATACGCAGTATTTT; CDR3 protein: CASTKSDTQYF
D gene: -; V gene: TRBV12-3/TRBV12-4; clone size: few; J gene: TRBJ2-7; CDR3 length: 14; CDR3 DNA: TGTGCCAGCAGTTCCCAGGGGTGGGCTTACGAGCAGTACTTC; CDR3 protein: CASSSQGWAYEQYF
D gene: -; V gene: TRBV12-3/TRBV12-4; clone size: -; J gene: TRBJ1-2; CDR3 length: 13; CDR3 DNA: TGTGCCAGCAGTTTTTATAGTGGGGACGGCTACACCTTC; CDR3 protein: CASSFYSGDGYTF
D gene: -; V gene: TRBV29-1; clone size: -; J gene: TRBJ2-7; CDR3 length: 13; CDR3 DNA: TGCAGCGTTGAGGGGCCAGCGAGGAGCGAGCAGTACTTC; CDR3 protein: CSVEGPARSEQYF
D gene: -; V gene: TRBV12-5; clone size: few; J gene: TRBJ2-5; CDR3 length: 13; CDR3 DNA: TGTGCTAGTGGTTTGTGGGGCCAGGAGACCCAGTACTTC; CDR3 protein: CASGLWGQETQYF
D gene: -; V gene: TRBV7-2; clone size: -; J gene: TRBJ1-1; CDR3 length: 15; CDR3 DNA: TGTGCCAGCAACGCGGCTACTATACGAGGTCCTATGGCTTTCTTT; CDR3 protein: CASNAATIRGPMAFF
D gene: TRBD1; V gene: TRBV5-1; clone size: -; J gene: TRBJ2-4; CDR3 length: 13; CDR3 DNA: TGCGCCAGCAGCTTGACGACAGGGAGCATTCAGTACTTC; CDR3 protein: CASSLTTGSIQYF
D gene: TRBD2; V gene: TRBV5-1; clone size: few; J gene: TRBJ2-7; CDR3 length: 18; CDR3 DNA: TGCGCCAGCAGCTTGGGACTAGCGGGAGGGTCCAGCTCCTACGAGCAGTACTTC; CDR3 protein: CASSLGLAGGSSSYEQYF
D gene: TRBD1; V gene: TRBV5-1; clone size: few; J gene: TRBJ2-3; CDR3 length: 15; CDR3 DNA: TGCGCCAGCAGCTTTGGACAGGGGAGCACAGATACGCAGTATTTT; CDR3 protein: CASSFGQGSTDTQYF
D gene: -; V gene: TRBV4-1; clone size: -; J gene: TRBJ2-2; CDR3 length: 14; CDR3 DNA: TGCGCCAGCAGCCGGGTGGGTGAGGACGGGGAGCTGTTTTTT; CDR3 protein: CASSRVGEDGELFF
D gene: -; V gene: TRBV2; clone size: many; J gene: TRBJ2-7; CDR3 length: 13; CDR3 DNA: TGTGCCAGCAGGGACCCTGGTTCCTACGAGCAGTACTTC; CDR3 protein: CASRDPGSYEQYF
D gene: -; V gene: TRBV29-1; clone size: many; J gene: TRBJ1-1; CDR3 length: 12; CDR3 DNA: TGCAGCGTTGAACAGGGGATCACTGAAGCTTTCTTT; CDR3 protein: CSVEQGITEAFF
D gene: -; V gene: TRBV12-3/TRBV12-4; clone size: -; J gene: TRBJ2-2; CDR3 length: 13; CDR3 DNA: TGTGCCAGCAGACAGGGCGACACCGGGGAGCTGTTTTTT; CDR3 protein: CASRQGDTGELFF
D gene: -; V gene: TRBV3-1; clone size: once; J gene: TRBJ1-6; CDR3 length: 15; CDR3 DNA: TGTGCCAGCAGCGGGGACAACAATTGGAATTCACCCCTCCACTTT; CDR3 protein: CASSGDNNWNSPLHF
D gene: TRBD2; V gene: TRBV5-1; clone size: few; J gene: TRBJ2-3; CDR3 length: 16; CDR3 DNA: TGCGCCAGCTCATCGGGGGGGGCCGGGAGCACAGATACGCAGTATTTT; CDR3 protein: CASSSGGAGSTDTQYF
D gene: -; V gene: TRBV19; clone size: -; J gene: TRBJ2-1; CDR3 length: 15; CDR3 DNA: TGTGCCAGTAGTATCGACGGGAGCTCCTACAATGAGCAGTTCTTC; CDR3 protein: CASSIDGSSYNEQFF
D gene: TRBD1; V gene: TRBV11-2; clone size: -; J gene: TRBJ2-2; CDR3 length: 20; CDR3 DNA: TGTGCCAGCAGCAATCTGTTTAGACAGGGCAGAACCTTGAACACCGGGGAGCTGTTTTTT; CDR3 protein: CASSNLFRQGRTLNTGELFF
D gene: -; V gene: TRBV5-6; clone size: -; J gene: TRBJ2-7; CDR3 length: 13; CDR3 DNA: TGTGCCAGCAGTCTTGAAGTGGGCAACGAGCAGTACTTC; CDR3 protein: CASSLEVGNEQYF
D gene: TRBD1; V gene: TRBV30; clone size: few; J gene: TRBJ1-3; CDR3 length: 17; CDR3 DNA: TGTGCCTGGAGTGGTCGGACAGGCCGGAGCTCTGGAAACACCATATATTTT; CDR3 protein: CAWSGRTGRSSGNTIYF
D gene: -; V gene: TRBV10-3; clone size: -; J gene: TRBJ1-5; CDR3 length: 14; CDR3 DNA: TGTGCCATCAGAGGTCAGAGGGACAATCAGCCCCAGCATTTT; CDR3 protein: CAIRGQRDNQPQHF
D gene: -; V gene: TRBV21-1; clone size: few; J gene: TRBJ1-5; CDR3 length: 16; CDR3 DNA: TGTGCCACCATCCCGGAAAAGGTACAGACTAATCAGCCCCAGCATTTT; CDR3 protein: CATIPEKVQTNQPQHF
D gene: -; V gene: TRBV7-9; clone size: -; J gene: TRBJ2-7; CDR3 length: 12; CDR3 DNA: TGTGCCAGCAGCTCCAAAACCTACGAGCAGTACTTC; CDR3 protein: CASSSKTYEQYF
D gene: TRBD2; V gene: TRBV29-1; clone size: -; J gene: TRBJ2-5; CDR3 length: 12; CDR3 DNA: TGCAGCGGACGGGACTACGGAGAGACCCAGTACTTC; CDR3 protein: CSGRDYGETQYF
D gene: TRBD1; V gene: TRBV20-1; clone size: -; J gene: TRBJ2-5; CDR3 length: 15; CDR3 DNA: TGCAGTGCTAACCCTCTTGGGACAGGCGGTGGGACCCAGTACTTC; CDR3 protein: CSANPLGTGGGTQYF
D gene: TRBD1; V gene: TRBV5-6; clone size: few; J gene: TRBJ2-1; CDR3 length: 16; CDR3 DNA: TGTGCCAGCAGACTACTCCGGGACAGCTCCTACAATGAGCAGTTCTTC; CDR3 protein: CASRLLRDSSYNEQFF
D gene: -; V gene: TRBV29-1; clone size: many; J gene: TRBJ1-1; CDR3 length: 14; CDR3 DNA: TGCAGCGTTGAAGGGAGGCGCGGGAACACTGAAGCTTTCTTT; CDR3 protein: CSVEGRRGNTEAFF
D gene: -; V gene: TRBV9; clone size: few; J gene: TRBJ1-2; CDR3 length: 14; CDR3 DNA: TGTGCCAGCAGCGGTCTACAGGAGCTCTATGGCTACACCTTC; CDR3 protein: CASSGLQELYGYTF
D gene: TRBD1; V gene: TRBV6-1; clone size: few; J gene: TRBJ1-1; CDR3 length: 13; CDR3 DNA: TGTGCCAGCAGGTCCCAGGGGGCAGGTGAAGCTTTCTTT; CDR3 protein: CASRSQGAGEAFF
D gene: TRBD1; V gene: TRBV20-1; clone size: -; J gene: TRBJ1-2; CDR3 length: 14; CDR3 DNA: TGCAGTGCTAGTTTCGCAGGGGGGAACTATGGCTACACCTTC; CDR3 protein: CSASFAGGNYGYTF